The rows below give T cell receptor beta chains drawn from one sample of a study of cytomegalovirus exposure and HLA in healthy donors. The assay was immunoSEQ multiplex PCR, and TCRdb's table has in-frame clones only and misses some. The repertoire holds fewer than 150,000 clones, with over 55% as singletons. The sequenced material came from PBMCs. All receptors derive from a man younger than 35 in good health and CMV-seropositive. Each CDR3 is given without its conserved first and last residue. D genes are given only for firm matches.

TRBV5-1	TRBJ2-5	-	ASSLDLWGGETQY
TRBV28	TRBJ1-2	-	ASSNRVNGYT
TRBV4-1	TRBJ2-3	TRBD2	ASSQVLSGGTDTQY
TRBV18	TRBJ2-7	TRBD1	ASSPPPGQGGHEQY
TRBV7-9	TRBJ2-3	-	ASSLHLFGGTDTQY
TRBV6-4	TRBJ2-7	TRBD2	ASSQLAGESYEQY
TRBV7-2	TRBJ2-5	TRBD2	ASSTRTSGIQETQY
TRBV7-9	TRBJ1-1	-	ASRGREGVDTEAF
TRBV30	TRBJ2-6	TRBD2	AWSVYRLAGLSGANVLT
TRBV18	TRBJ2-1	-	ASSPLEIYNEQF
TRBV2	TRBJ2-1	-	ASSDPYNEQF
TRBV28	TRBJ1-5	TRBD1	ASSSGQGLIQPQH
TRBV5-1	TRBJ2-3	-	ASSFQGGDTQY
TRBV5-6	TRBJ1-3	-	ASSARGYTIY
TRBV7-2	TRBJ2-5	TRBD1	ASSLGAGQGVRETQY
TRBV6-1	TRBJ1-1	-	ASSETGLNTEAF
TRBV5-6	TRBJ1-3	-	ASRLRGASSGNTIY
TRBV9	TRBJ1-5	-	ASSVGVDQPQH
TRBV5-4	TRBJ2-3	-	ASSIRQTSTDTQY
TRBV6-5	TRBJ1-3	-	ASSYKPKQTGNTIY
TRBV2	TRBJ2-4	-	ASSEDWGLAKNIQY
TRBV6-4	TRBJ2-1	-	ASSEHLYNEQF
TRBV5-4	TRBJ2-1	TRBD2	ASSPPSGGRYNEQF
TRBV28	TRBJ1-2	-	ASGPGGGGYGYT
TRBV30	TRBJ1-5	TRBD1	AWRGGTAPNQPQH
TRBV18	TRBJ1-6	-	ASSPASGKTGSSYNSPLH
TRBV9	TRBJ2-1	-	ASSEGGNSYNEQF
TRBV5-4	TRBJ1-1	-	ASRPGDRLWNTEAF
TRBV11-3	TRBJ1-2	-	ASSPYGGQLINYGYT
TRBV28	TRBJ2-1	TRBD1	ASSSRPGQGVNEQF
TRBV4-1	TRBJ2-3	-	ASSLRGPGDTQY
TRBV2	TRBJ2-3	TRBD1	ASLGPYSTGGTDTQY
TRBV7-9	TRBJ2-3	-	SSRRALDTQY